Below are 11 T cell receptor beta chains sequenced from a single sample in a study of T cell changes during pregnancy in multiple sclerosis. Some clones are missing from TCRdb's copy, which holds only in-frame ones; the method was immunoSEQ multiplex PCR. This table has approximately 83,000 clones, 90% to 95% appearing once. Material: peripheral blood, obtained in the first trimester of pregnancy. The receptor source for this set is a female donor with multiple sclerosis, enrolled in a pregnancy study.

V gene TRBV6-6 combines with J gene TRBJ1-2; a weak D match, TRBD1 (6 bases). There are 16 residues in the CDR3. The germline V and J ends were trimmed by 6 bases and 2 bases, with 19 bases remaining between them. The V gene's germline CDR1 is MNHNY and CDR2 SVGAGI (reference sequence). The CDR3 loop is CASSSPQGRDNYGYTF. CDR3 nucleotides: TGTGCCAGCAGCTCTCCTCAGGGGCGAGACAACTATGGCTACACCTTC.

This clone appeared a single time. The rearrangement links TRBV7-3 to TRBJ2-3, with 12 nucleotides matching TRBD2. Germline CDR1 is SGHTA and CDR2 is FQGTGA. The CDR3 runs 15 residues. The J segment lost 7 bases and the V segment lost 3 bases, leaving 5 bases of the junction unmatched. DNA for the CDR3: TGTGCCAGCAGCTTGACTAGCGGGGGCCAAAATACGCAGTATTTT. This encodes CASSLTSGGQNTQYF.

V usage is TRBV14 and J usage is TRBJ1-2, with D perhaps matching TRBD1 (5 bases). CDR3 length equals 14 residues. Germline V gives CDR1 SGHDN, CDR2 FVKESK. The germline V and J ends were trimmed by 4 bases and 7 bases, with 16 bases remaining between them. The CDR3 DNA is TGTGCCAGCAGCCCCCTGGGGGGGGGAGGTGGCTACACCTTC. It is translated as CASSPLGGGGGYTF.

This clone was counted between two and nine times. The CDR3 sequence: CASSHGIYEQYF. Here the CDR3 DNA reads TGTGCCAGCTCACACGGGATCTACGAGCAGTACTTC. This chain uses TRBV18 with TRBJ2-7; D might be TRBD2 (5 bases). This CDR3 has 12 amino acids. V gave up 4 bases and J gave up 3 bases, with 7 bases separating them. In germline, CDR1 is KGHSH, CDR2 LQKENI.

The genes are TRBV6-4 and TRBJ2-5; 7 nucleotides align to TRBD2. The CDR3 loop spans 15 amino acids. V trimming: 5 bases; J trimming: 4 bases; junction bases outside the gene matches: 10. CDR1 MRHNA and CDR2 SNTAGT come from the germline V gene. The DNA for the CDR3 is TGTGCCAGCAGTCGCTCCGGCGGGGGAACAGAGACCCAGTACTTC. Its translation is CASSRSGGGTETQYF.

The V gene is TRBV18, the J gene TRBJ2-4; perhaps TRBD2 as D (6 bases). Trimming removed 2 bases from V and 10 bases from J, with 15 bases in between. This CDR3 contains 14 residues. The germline gives CDR1 KGHSH, CDR2 LQKENI. The CDR3, as DNA: TGTGCCAGCTCACCAATTGACACGGAGGGGATTCAGTACTTC. The encoded protein is CASSPIDTEGIQYF.

As to this clone: Compared with germline, one end of the junction differs, possibly owing to a read error. The V gene is TRBV6-5, the J gene TRBJ1-2; D is possibly TRBD1 (6 bases). This CDR3 has 14 amino acids. Germline V CDR1 and CDR2: MNHEY, SVGAGI. CDR3 residues: CASKRDTTNYGYTF. CDR3 DNA: TGTGCTAGCAAACGGGACACCACCAACTATGGCTACACCTTC.

The V gene is TRBV6-6, the J gene TRBJ2-1; 10 nucleotides agree with TRBD2. In germline, CDR1 is MNHNY, CDR2 SVGAGI (reference sequence). J lost 5 bases, V lost 7 bases, and 8 bases had no gene match. This CDR3 spans 15 amino acids. This chain's CDR3 is CASTQRLAGDNEQFF. In DNA form, the CDR3 reads TGTGCCAGCACCCAGAGGCTAGCGGGGGACAATGAGCAGTTCTTC.

The rearrangement links TRBV10-2 to TRBJ2-5, with 10 bases aligning to TRBD2. The junction had 3 bases not matched to a gene; V was cut back by 8 bases and J by 3 bases. Germline CDR1 and CDR2: WSHSY and SAAADI. The CDR3 consists of 13 residues. The CDR3 reads CASGTSGEETQYF. In DNA form, the CDR3 reads TGCGCCAGCGGCACTAGCGGGGAAGAGACCCAGTACTTC.

The V call is TRBV4-1, the J call TRBJ1-2, with D hard to call. Trimming took off 0 bases at V and 8 bases at J, with 10 bases between the two ends. The CDR3 runs to 13 residues. The germline CDR1 and CDR2 sequences are MGHRA and YSYEKL. The DNA for the CDR3 is TGCGCCAGCAGCCAAGAGTCCGCGATCGGCTACACCTTC. Protein: CASSQESAIGYTF.

CDR3 sequence reads: CASSPGTEDYGYTF. DNA for the CDR3: TGTGCCAGCAGTCCCGGGACTGAGGACTATGGCTACACCTTC. The rearrangement links TRBV7-6 to TRBJ1-2; D might be TRBD1 (5 bases). The CDR3 is 14 amino acids. Looked up from germline, CDR1 is SGHVS and CDR2 is FNYEAQ. Between the trimmed V and J ends, which lost 6 bases and 3 bases, there was a span of 14 bases.